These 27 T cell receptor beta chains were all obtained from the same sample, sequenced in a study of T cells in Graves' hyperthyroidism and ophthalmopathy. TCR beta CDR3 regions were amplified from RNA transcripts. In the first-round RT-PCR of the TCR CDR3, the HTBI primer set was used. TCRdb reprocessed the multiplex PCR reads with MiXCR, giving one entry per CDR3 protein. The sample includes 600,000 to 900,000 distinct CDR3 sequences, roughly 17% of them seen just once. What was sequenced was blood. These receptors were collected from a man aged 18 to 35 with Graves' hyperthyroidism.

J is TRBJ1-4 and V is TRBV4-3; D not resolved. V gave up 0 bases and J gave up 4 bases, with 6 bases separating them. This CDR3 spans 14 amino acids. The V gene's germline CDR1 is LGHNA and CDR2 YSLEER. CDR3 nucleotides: TGCGCCAGCAGCCAAGATTGGGATAATGAAAAACTGTTTTTT. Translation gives CASSQDWDNEKLFF.

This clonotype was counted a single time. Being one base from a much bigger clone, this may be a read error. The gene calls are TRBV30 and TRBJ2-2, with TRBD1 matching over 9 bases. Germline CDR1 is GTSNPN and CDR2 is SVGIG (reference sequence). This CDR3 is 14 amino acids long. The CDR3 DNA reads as TGTGCCTGCACAGGGGGCGCTGATACCGGGGAGCTGGTTTTT. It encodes CACTGGADTGELVF.

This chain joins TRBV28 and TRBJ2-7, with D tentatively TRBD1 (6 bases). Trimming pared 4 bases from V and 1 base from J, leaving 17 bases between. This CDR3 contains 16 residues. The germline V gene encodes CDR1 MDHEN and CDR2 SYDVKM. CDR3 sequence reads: CASSSGTLPRSYEQYF. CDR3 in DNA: TGTGCCAGCAGTTCCGGGACACTTCCCCGTTCCTACGAGCAGTACTTC. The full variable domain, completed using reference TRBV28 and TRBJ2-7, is DVKVTQSSRYLVKRTGEKVFLECVQDMDHENMFWYRQDPGLGLRLIYFSYDVKMKEKGDIPEGYSVSREKKERFSLILESASTNQTSMYLCASSSGTLPRSYEQYFGPGTRLTVT.

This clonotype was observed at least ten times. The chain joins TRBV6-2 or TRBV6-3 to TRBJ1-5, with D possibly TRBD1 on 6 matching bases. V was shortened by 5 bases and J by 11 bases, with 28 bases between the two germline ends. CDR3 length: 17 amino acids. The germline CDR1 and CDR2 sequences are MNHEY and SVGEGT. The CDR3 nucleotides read TGTGCCAGCAGTCCACACCCCTCCGACAGGTCCCGACCCGCCCAGCATTTT. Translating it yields CASSPHPSDRSRPAQHF.

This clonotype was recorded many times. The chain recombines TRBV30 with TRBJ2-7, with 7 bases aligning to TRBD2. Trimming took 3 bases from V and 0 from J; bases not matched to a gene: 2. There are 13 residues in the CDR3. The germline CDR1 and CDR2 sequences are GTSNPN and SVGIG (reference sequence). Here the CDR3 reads CAWSGRNSYEQYF. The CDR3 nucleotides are TGTGCCTGGAGCGGGAGGAACTCCTACGAGCAGTACTTC.

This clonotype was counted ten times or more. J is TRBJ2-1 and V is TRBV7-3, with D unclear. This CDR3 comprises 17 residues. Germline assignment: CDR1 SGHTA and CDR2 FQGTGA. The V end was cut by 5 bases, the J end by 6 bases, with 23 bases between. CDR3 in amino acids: CASSAKGGRAGANEQFF. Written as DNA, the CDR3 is TGTGCCAGCAGCGCCAAGGGCGGTAGGGCCGGCGCCAATGAGCAGTTCTTC.

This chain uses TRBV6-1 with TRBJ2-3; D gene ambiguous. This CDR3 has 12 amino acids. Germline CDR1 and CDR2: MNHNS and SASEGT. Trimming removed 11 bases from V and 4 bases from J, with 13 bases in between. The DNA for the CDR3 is TGTGCCGGCGCGGAAGATGCAGATACGCAGTATTTT. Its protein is CAGAEDADTQYF.

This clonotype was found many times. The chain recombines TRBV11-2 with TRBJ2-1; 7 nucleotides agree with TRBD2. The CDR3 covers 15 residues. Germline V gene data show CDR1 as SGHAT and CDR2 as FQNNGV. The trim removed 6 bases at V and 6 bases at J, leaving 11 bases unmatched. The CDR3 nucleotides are TGTGCCAGCAGACTAGCGTTCCAGCGGGTCAATGAGCAGTTCTTC. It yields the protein CASRLAFQRVNEQFF. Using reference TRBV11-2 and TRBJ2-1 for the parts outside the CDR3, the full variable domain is EAGVAQSPRYKIIEKRQSVAFWCNPISGHATLYWYQQILGQGPKLLIQFQNNGVVDDSQLPKDRFSAERLKGVDSTLKIQPAKLEDSAVYLCASRLAFQRVNEQFFGPGTRLTVL.

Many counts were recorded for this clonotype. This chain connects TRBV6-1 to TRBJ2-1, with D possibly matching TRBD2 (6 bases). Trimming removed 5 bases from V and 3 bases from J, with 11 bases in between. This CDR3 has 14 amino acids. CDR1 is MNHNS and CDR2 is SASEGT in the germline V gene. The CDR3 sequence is CASSSRTIYNEQFF. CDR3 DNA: TGTGCCAGCAGTTCCCGGACTATCTACAATGAGCAGTTCTTC.

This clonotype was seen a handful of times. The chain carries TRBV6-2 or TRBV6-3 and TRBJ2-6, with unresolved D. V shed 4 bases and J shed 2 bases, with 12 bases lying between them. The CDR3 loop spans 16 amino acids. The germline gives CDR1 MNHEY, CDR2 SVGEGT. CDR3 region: CASSSPARAGANVLTF. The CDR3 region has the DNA TGTGCCAGCAGTTCCCCCGCAAGGGCTGGGGCCAACGTCCTGACTTTC.

CDR3 nucleotides: TGTGCCAGCGCCCCCATGGACGGGAGAGGTTACTACAATGAGCAGTACTTC. Translated: CASAPMDGRGYYNEQYF. This chain joins TRBV28 and TRBJ2-1; D possibly corresponds to TRBD2 (6 bases). The tail of the sequence fits TRBJ2-7 better, so the J call may be wrong. The CDR3 runs 17 residues. Germline CDR1 reads MDHEN; CDR2 reads SYDVKM.

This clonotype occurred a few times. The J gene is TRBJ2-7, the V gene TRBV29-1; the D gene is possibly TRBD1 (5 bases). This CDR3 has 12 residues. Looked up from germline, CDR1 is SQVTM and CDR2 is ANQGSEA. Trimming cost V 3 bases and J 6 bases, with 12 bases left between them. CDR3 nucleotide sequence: TGCAGCGTTGAGGGGCTGGAAACCGAGCAGTACTTC. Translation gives CSVEGLETEQYF.

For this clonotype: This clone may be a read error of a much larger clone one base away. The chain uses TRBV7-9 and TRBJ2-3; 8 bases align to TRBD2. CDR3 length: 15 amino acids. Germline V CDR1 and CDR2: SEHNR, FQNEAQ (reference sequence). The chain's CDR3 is CASGLPGLDPDTQYF. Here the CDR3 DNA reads TGTGCCAGCGGCTTACCGGGACTAGACCCAGATACGCAGTATTTT.

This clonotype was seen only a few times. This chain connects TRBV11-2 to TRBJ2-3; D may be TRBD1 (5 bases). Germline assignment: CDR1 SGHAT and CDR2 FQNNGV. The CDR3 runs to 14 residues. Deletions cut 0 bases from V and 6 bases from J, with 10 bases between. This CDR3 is CASSLDRVADTQYF. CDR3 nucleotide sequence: TGTGCCAGCAGCTTAGACAGGGTGGCCGATACGCAGTATTTT. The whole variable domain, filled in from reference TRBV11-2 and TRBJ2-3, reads EAGVAQSPRYKIIEKRQSVAFWCNPISGHATLYWYQQILGQGPKLLIQFQNNGVVDDSQLPKDRFSAERLKGVDSTLKIQPAKLEDSAVYLCASSLDRVADTQYFGPGTRLTVL.

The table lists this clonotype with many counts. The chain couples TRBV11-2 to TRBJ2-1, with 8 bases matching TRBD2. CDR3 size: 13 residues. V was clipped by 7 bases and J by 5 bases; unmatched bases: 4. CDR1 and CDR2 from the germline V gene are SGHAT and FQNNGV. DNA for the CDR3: TGTGCCAGCACCAGACTAGCGAACAATGAGCAGTTCTTC. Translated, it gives CASTRLANNEQFF.

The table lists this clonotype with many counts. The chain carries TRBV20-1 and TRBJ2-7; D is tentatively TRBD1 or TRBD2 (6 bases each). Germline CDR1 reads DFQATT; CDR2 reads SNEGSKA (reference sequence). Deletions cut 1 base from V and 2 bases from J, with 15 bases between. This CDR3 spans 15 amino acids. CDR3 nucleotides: TGCAGTGCTAGAGTTGGGGGGCAGGGGACCTACGAGCAGTACTTC. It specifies CSARVGGQGTYEQYF.

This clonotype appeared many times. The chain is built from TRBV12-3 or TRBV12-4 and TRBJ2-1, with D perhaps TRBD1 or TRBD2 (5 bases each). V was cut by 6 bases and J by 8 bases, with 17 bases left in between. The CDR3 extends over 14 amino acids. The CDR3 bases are TGTGCCAGCAGGGGGGACCTTGGGACGGATGAGCAGTTCTTC. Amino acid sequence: CASRGDLGTDEQFF.

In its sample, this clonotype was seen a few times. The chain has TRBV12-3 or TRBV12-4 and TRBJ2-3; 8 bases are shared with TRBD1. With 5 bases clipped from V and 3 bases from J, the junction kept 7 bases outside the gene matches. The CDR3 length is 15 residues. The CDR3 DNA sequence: TGTGCCAGCAGTCCCCTGGACAGGGTAACAGATACGCAGTATTTT. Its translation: CASSPLDRVTDTQYF.

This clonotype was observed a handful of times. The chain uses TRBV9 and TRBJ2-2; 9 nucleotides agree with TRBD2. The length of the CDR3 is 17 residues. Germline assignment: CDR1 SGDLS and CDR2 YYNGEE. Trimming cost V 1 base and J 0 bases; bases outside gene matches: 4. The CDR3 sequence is CASSVIAGDANTGELFF. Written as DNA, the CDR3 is TGTGCCAGCAGCGTAATAGCGGGGGATGCGAACACCGGGGAGCTGTTTTTT.

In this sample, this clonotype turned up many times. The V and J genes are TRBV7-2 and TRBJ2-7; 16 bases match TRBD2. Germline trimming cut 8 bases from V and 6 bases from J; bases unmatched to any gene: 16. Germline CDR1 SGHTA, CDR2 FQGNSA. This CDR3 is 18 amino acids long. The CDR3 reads CASGGTGGLAGGPREQYF. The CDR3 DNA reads TGTGCCAGCGGAGGGACAGGGGGACTAGCGGGAGGGCCGCGCGAGCAGTACTTC.

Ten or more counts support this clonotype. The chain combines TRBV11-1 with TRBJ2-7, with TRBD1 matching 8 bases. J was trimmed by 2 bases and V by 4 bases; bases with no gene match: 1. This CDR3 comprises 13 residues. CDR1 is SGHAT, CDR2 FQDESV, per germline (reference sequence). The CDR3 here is CASSSTGAYEQYF. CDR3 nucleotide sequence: TGTGCCAGCAGCTCGACAGGGGCCTACGAGCAGTACTTC.

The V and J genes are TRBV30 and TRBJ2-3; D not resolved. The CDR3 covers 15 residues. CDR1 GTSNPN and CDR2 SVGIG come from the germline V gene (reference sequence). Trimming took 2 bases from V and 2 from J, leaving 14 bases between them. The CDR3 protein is CAWSYDASNTDTQYF. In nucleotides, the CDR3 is TGTGCCTGGAGTTACGACGCATCAAACACAGATACGCAGTATTTT. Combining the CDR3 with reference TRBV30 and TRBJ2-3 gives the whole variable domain SQTIHQWPATLVQPVGSPLSLECTVEGTSNPNLYWYRQAAGRGLQLLFYSVGIGQISSEVPQNLSASRPQDRQFILSSKKLLLSDSGFYLCAWSYDASNTDTQYFGPGTRLTVL.

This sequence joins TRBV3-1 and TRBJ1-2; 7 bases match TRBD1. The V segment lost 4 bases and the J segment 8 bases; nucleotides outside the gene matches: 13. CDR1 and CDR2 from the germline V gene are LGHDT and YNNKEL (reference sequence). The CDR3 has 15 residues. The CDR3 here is CASSPRDSPLWGYTF. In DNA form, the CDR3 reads TGTGCCAGCAGCCCCCGGGACAGCCCTCTCTGGGGCTACACCTTC. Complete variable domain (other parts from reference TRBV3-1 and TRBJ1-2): DTAVSQTPKYLVTQMGNDKSIKCEQNLGHDTMYWYKQDSKKFLKIMFSYNNKELIINETVPNRFSPKSPDKAHLNLHINSLELGDSAVYFCASSPRDSPLWGYTFGSGTRLTVV.

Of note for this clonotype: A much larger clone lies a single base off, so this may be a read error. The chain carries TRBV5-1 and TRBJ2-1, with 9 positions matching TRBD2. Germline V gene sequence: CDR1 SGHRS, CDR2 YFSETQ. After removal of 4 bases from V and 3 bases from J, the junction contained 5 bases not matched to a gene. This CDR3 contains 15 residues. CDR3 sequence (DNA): TGCGCCAGCAGCCGGGGACTAGCTTACTACAATGAGCAGTTCTTC. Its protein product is CASSRGLAYYNEQFF.

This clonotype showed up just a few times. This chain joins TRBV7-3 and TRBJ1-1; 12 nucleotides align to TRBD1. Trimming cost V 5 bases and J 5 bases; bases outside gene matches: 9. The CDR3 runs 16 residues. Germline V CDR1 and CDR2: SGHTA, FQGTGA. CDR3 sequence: CASSLGTGGMFTEAFF. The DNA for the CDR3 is TGTGCCAGCAGCCTCGGGACAGGGGGCATGTTTACTGAAGCTTTCTTT. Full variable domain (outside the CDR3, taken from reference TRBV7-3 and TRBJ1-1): GAGVSQTPSNKVTEKGKYVELRCDPISGHTALYWYRQSLGQGPEFLIYFQGTGAADDSGLPNDRFFAVRPEGSVSTLKIQRTERGDSAVYLCASSLGTGGMFTEAFFGQGTRLTVV.

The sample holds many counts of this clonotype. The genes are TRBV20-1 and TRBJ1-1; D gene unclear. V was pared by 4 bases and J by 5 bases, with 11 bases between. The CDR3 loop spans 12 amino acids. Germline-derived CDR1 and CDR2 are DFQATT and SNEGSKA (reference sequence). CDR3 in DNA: TGCAGTGCTATGGGGTCGGGGACTGAAGCTTTCTTT. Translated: CSAMGSGTEAFF.

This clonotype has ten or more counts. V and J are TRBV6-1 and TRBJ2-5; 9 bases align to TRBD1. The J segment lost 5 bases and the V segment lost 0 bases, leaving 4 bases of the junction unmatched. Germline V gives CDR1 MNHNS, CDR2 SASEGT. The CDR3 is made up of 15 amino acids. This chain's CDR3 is CASSEATGGHETQYF. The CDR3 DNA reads TGTGCCAGCAGTGAAGCTACAGGGGGCCATGAGACCCAGTACTTC.